A selection of T cell receptor beta chains follows, all from one sample in a study of OX40 agonist ivuxolimab in advanced cancers. Sequenced by immunoSEQ multiplex PCR; TCRdb stores in-frame clones only, minus some. The table records about 32,000 clones, 75% to 85% of them present only once. Sequenced here: CD4+ or CD8+ T cells sorted from blood, sampled in a trial of the OX40 agonist ivuxolimab. These receptors originate from an adult with an advanced solid tumor such as melanoma, head and neck, liver or kidney cancer. CDR3s include the opening cysteine and the closing phenylalanine or tryptophan. Each record gives: CDR3 length, J gene, V gene, D gene, clone size, CDR3 protein, CDR3 DNA. A D gene is named only where the DNA matches it firmly. Part of the rows lack a size; the others show once, few, many or a class for expanded clones.

13,TRBJ1-5,TRBV6-6,NA,NA,CASRQFSNQPQHF,TGTGCCAGTAGACAGTTTAGCAATCAGCCCCAGCATTTT
13,TRBJ2-7,TRBV28,NA,NA,CASSQRPSYEQYF,TGTGCCAGCAGCCAACGGCCCTCCTACGAGCAGTACTTC
14,TRBJ2-3,TRBV19,TRBD1,NA,CASRDRGSSDTQYF,TGTGCCAGTAGGGACAGGGGGAGTTCAGATACGCAGTATTTT
13,TRBJ1-4,TRBV7-3,NA,few,CASSSGPNEKLFF,TGTGCCAGCAGCTCAGGACCTAATGAAAAACTGTTTTTT
13,TRBJ2-3,TRBV9,NA,NA,CASSKQTTSLQYF,TGTGCCAGCAGCAAACAGACGACTAGTTTGCAGTATTTT
17,TRBJ2-3,TRBV5-1,TRBD2,NA,CASSTTLAGDGTDTQYF,TGCGCCAGCAGCACAACACTAGCGGGAGATGGAACAGATACGCAGTATTTT
14,TRBJ2-3,TRBV6-1,NA,NA,CASKRTESTDTQYF,TGTGCCAGCAAGAGGACAGAGAGCACAGATACGCAGTATTTT
15,TRBJ2-1,TRBV5-1,TRBD1,NA,CASRAGGVLGNEQFF,TGCGCCAGCAGAGCAGGGGGCGTTCTGGGTAATGAGCAGTTCTTC
14,TRBJ2-3,TRBV6-1,TRBD1,NA,CASRDRTNIDTQYF,TGTGCCAGCAGGGACAGGACCAACATAGATACGCAGTATTTT
13,TRBJ1-6,TRBV2,NA,NA,CASRVETRSPLHF,TGTGCCAGCAGGGTAGAAACGCGTTCACCCCTCCACTTT
14,TRBJ1-6,TRBV6-5,NA,NA,CASSELYHNSPLHF,TGTGCCAGCAGTGAATTATACCATAATTCACCCCTCCACTTT
16,TRBJ1-1,TRBV5-4,TRBD1,once,CASSPGQGGRGTEAFF,TGTGCCAGCAGCCCCGGACAGGGCGGTCGTGGCACTGAAGCTTTCTTT
14,TRBJ2-2,TRBV29-1,TRBD2,NA,CSAFRGDNTGELFF,TGCAGCGCCTTCCGGGGGGATAACACCGGGGAGCTGTTTTTT
15,TRBJ1-3,TRBV6-5,NA,NA,CASSGPGRSGNTIYF,TGTGCCAGCAGTGGACCGGGCCGCTCTGGAAACACCATATATTTT
18,TRBJ2-1,TRBV4-3,TRBD2,NA,CASSQALAGGLVFYEQFF,TGCGCCAGCAGCCAAGCTTTAGCGGGGGGCCTCGTGTTTTATGAGCAGTTCTTC
14,TRBJ2-7,TRBV28,TRBD2,NA,CASAGLAGIYEQYF,TGTGCCAGCGCCGGGCTAGCGGGGATCTACGAGCAGTACTTC
15,TRBJ1-4,TRBV7-8,TRBD1,NA,CASSPRDRFNEKLFF,TGTGCCAGCAGCCCCCGGGACAGGTTTAATGAAAAACTGTTTTTT
16,TRBJ2-1,TRBV7-3,NA,few,CASSPLVTRDRNEQFF,TGTGCCAGCAGCCCTCTTGTTACGCGGGATCGCAATGAGCAGTTCTTC
15,TRBJ1-2,TRBV15,NA,NA,CATSSPQAANYGYTF,TGTGCCACCAGCAGCCCCCAGGCAGCTAACTATGGCTACACCTTC
14,TRBJ2-1,TRBV6-5,NA,NA,CASSYEGGINEQFF,TGTGCCAGCAGTTACGAGGGCGGAATCAATGAGCAGTTCTTC
15,TRBJ2-3,TRBV5-1,TRBD2,NA,CASRSTGGGTDTQYF,TGCGCCAGCAGGTCCACGGGAGGGGGCACAGATACGCAGTATTTT
12,TRBJ2-7,TRBV6-6,NA,NA,CASSTQNYEQYF,TGTGCCAGCAGTACGCAAAATTACGAGCAGTACTTC
14,TRBJ1-5,TRBV11-2,NA,NA,CASSLGPLNQPQHF,TGTGCCAGCAGCTTAGGCCCACTCAATCAGCCCCAGCATTTT
14,TRBJ1-2,TRBV30,TRBD1,few,CAWSRQGRFYGYTF,TGTGCCTGGAGTAGACAGGGAAGATTCTATGGCTACACCTTC
14,TRBJ1-5,TRBV28,NA,few,CASSGKGRYQPQHF,TGTGCCAGCAGTGGCAAAGGACGGTATCAGCCCCAGCATTTT